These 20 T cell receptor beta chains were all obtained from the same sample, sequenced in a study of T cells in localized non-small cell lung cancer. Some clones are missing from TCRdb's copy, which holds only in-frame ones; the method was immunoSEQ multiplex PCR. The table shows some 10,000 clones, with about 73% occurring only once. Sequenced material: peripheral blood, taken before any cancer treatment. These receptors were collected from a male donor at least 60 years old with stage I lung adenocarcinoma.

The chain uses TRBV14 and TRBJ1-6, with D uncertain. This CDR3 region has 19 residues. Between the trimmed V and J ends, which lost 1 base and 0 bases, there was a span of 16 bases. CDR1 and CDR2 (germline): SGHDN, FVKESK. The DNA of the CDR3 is TGTGCCAGCAGCCAAGGAGGTCGATCGACCAGCTCCTATAATTCACCCCTCCACTTT. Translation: CASSQGGRSTSSYNSPLHF.

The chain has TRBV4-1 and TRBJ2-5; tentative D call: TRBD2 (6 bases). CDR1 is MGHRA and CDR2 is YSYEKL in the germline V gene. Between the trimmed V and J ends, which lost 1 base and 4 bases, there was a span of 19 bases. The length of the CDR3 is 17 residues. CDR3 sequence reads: CASSQGKGRIGGETQYF. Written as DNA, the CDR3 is TGCGCCAGCAGCCAAGGAAAGGGGAGGATTGGTGGAGAGACCCAGTACTTC.

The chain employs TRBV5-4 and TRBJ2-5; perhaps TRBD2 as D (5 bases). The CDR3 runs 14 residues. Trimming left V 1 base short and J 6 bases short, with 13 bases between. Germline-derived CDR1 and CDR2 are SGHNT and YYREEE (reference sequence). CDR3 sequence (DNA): TGTGCCAGCAGCTTGTCTGGGTCGGGAAAGACCCAGTACTTC. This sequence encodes CASSLSGSGKTQYF.

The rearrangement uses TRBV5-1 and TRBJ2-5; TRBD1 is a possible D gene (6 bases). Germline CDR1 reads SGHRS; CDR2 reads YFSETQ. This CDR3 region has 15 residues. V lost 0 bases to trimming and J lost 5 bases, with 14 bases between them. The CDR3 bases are TGCGCCAGCAGCTTGGTGTGGGGGCCAGGGGAGACCCAGTACTTC. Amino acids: CASSLVWGPGETQYF.

Here the CDR3 reads CASSYSVFPIEQYF. Here the CDR3 DNA reads TGTGCCAGCAGTTACTCGGTCTTCCCTATCGAGCAGTACTTC. V usage is TRBV6-6 and J usage is TRBJ2-7, with D unclear. The CDR3 covers 14 residues. V was shortened by 0 bases and J by 6 bases, with 12 bases between the two germline ends. Germline-derived CDR1 and CDR2 are MNHNY and SVGAGI (reference sequence).

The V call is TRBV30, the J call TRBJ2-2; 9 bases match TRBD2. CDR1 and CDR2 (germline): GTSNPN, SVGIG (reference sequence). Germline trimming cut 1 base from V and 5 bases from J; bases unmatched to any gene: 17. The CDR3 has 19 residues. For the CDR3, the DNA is TGTGCCTGGAGTGGCCGGGCGGATCGCGGGGGGGCGGTTACCGGGGAGCTGTTTTTT. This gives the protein CAWSGRADRGGAVTGELFF.

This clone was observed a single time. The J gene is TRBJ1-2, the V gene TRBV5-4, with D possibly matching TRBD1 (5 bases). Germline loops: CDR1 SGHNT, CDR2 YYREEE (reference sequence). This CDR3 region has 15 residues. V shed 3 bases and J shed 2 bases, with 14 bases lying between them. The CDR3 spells CASSYGRRQNYGYTF. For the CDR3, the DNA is TGTGCCAGCAGCTATGGCAGGCGACAGAACTATGGCTACACCTTC.

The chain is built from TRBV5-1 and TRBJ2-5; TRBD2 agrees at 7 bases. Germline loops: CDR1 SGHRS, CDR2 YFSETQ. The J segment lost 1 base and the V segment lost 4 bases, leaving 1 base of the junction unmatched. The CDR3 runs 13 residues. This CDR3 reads CASSPGGQETQYF. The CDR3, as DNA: TGCGCCAGCAGCCCGGGAGGCCAAGAGACCCAGTACTTC.

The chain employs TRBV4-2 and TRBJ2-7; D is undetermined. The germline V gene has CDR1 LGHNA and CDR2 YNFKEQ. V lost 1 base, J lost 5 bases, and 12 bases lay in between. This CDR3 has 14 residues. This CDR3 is CASSQGDFRHEQYF. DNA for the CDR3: TGTGCCAGCAGCCAAGGAGACTTCCGCCACGAGCAGTACTTC.

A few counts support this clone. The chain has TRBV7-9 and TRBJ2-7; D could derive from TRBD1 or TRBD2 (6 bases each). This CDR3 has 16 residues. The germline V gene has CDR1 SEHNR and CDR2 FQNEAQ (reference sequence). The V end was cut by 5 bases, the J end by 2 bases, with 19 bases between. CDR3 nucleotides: TGTGCCAGCAGCCAAGCAACCCGGGGGCCCACCTACGAGCAGTACTTC. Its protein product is CASSQATRGPTYEQYF.

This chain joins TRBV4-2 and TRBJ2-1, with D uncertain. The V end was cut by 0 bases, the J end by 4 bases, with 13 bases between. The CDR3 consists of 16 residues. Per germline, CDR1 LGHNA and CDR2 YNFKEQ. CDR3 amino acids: CASSQDDRARYNEQFF. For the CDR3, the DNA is TGTGCCAGCAGCCAAGATGACCGGGCACGGTACAATGAGCAGTTCTTC.

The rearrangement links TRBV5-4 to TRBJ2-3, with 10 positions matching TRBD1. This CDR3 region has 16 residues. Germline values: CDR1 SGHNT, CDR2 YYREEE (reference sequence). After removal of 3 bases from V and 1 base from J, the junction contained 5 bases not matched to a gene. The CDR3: CASSSLGTGGTDTQYF. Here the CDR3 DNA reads TGTGCCAGCAGCTCCCTTGGGACAGGGGGCACAGATACGCAGTATTTT.

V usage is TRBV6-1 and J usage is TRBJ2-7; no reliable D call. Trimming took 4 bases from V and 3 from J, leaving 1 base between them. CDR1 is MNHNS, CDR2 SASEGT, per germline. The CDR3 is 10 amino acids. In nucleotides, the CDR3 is TGTGCCAGCAGTGTCTACGAGCAGTACTTC. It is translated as CASSVYEQYF.

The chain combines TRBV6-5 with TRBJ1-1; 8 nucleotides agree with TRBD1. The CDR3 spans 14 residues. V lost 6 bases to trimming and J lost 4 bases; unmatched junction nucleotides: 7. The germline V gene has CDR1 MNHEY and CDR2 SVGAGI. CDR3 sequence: CASRWDRTGTEAFF. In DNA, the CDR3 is TGTGCCAGCAGATGGGACAGGACGGGCACTGAAGCTTTCTTT.

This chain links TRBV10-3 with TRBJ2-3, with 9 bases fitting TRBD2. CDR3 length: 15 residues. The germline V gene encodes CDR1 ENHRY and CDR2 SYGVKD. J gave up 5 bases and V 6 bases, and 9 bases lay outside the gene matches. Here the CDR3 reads CAISRGGLAEDTQYF. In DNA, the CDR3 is TGTGCCATCAGCCGAGGGGGACTAGCTGAAGATACGCAGTATTTT.

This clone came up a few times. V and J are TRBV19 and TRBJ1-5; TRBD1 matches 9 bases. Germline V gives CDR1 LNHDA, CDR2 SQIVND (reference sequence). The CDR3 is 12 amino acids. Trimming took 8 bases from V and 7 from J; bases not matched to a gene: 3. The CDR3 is CASGQGTQPQHF. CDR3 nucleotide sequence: TGTGCCAGTGGACAGGGGACGCAGCCCCAGCATTTT.

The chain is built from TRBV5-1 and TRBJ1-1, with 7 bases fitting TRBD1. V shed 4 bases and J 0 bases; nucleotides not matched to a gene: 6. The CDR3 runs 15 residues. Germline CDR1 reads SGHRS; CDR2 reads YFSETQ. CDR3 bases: TGCGCCAGCAGCGCGAGACAGGGACTGAACACTGAAGCTTTCTTT. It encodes CASSARQGLNTEAFF.

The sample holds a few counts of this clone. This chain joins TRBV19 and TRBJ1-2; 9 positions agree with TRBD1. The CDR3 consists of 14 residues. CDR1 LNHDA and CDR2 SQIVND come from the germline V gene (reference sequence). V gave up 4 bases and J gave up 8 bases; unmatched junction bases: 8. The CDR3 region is CASSKGTGSGGYTF. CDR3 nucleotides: TGTGCCAGTAGTAAAGGGACAGGGTCTGGCGGCTACACCTTC.

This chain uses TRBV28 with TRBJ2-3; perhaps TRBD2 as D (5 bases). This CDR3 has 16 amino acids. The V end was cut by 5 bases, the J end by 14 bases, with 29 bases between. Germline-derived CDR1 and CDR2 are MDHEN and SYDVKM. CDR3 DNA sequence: TGTGCCAGCAGTCAAAAGGGTCTAGGGCGGACTGAAGAGAGGTATTTT. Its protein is CASSQKGLGRTEERYF.

The CDR3 here is CASSLVAGGSADTQYF. The CDR3 DNA sequence: TGTGCCAGCAGCTTAGTAGCGGGGGGGAGTGCAGATACGCAGTATTTT. The chain uses TRBV7-9 and TRBJ2-3; 11 bases fit TRBD2. There are 16 residues in the CDR3. V was clipped by 1 base and J by 4 bases; unmatched bases: 4. CDR1 is SEHNR and CDR2 is FQNEAQ in the germline V gene (reference sequence).